A selection of T cell receptor beta chains follows, all from one sample in a study of blood T cell repertoires in COVID-19. TCRdb's table, derived via immunoSEQ multiplex PCR, lists solely in-frame clones and lacks some. The sample records under 250,000 clones, roughly 86% being singletons. Source material: PBMCs or T cells enriched from blood (not recorded which). All receptors come from a young woman with acute COVID-19. Each CDR3 is given with its conserved first and last residue. The D gene is left open where the match is weak. The size field is filled for only some rows; it gives once, few, many or a size class.

d_gene: NA
v_gene: TRBV11-2
abundance: NA
j_gene: TRBJ1-5
CDR3nt: TGTGCCAGCAGCGCTGGCGGGGCTAACCAGCCCCAGCATTTT
CDR3aa: CASSAGGANQPQHF

d_gene: NA
v_gene: TRBV27
abundance: once
j_gene: TRBJ1-1
CDR3nt: TGTGCCAGCAGTTTTATAACGCGGGGATCTGAAGCTTTCTTT
CDR3aa: CASSFITRGSEAFF

d_gene: NA
v_gene: TRBV5-4
abundance: NA
j_gene: TRBJ2-1
CDR3nt: TGTGCCAGCAGCTTGGCCGGGACTCCCCCGGGCGAGCAGTTCTTC
CDR3aa: CASSLAGTPPGEQFF

d_gene: NA
v_gene: TRBV4-3
abundance: NA
j_gene: TRBJ2-1
CDR3nt: TGCGCCAGCAGCCGAGGGACTGCCCCAGCCCCCCTCTACTCCTACAATGAGCAGTTCTTC
CDR3aa: CASSRGTAPAPLYSYNEQFF

d_gene: TRBD2
v_gene: TRBV10-1
abundance: once
j_gene: TRBJ2-1
CDR3nt: TGCGCCAGCAGCACGAGCGGGGGCTCCTACAATGAGCAGTTCTTC
CDR3aa: CASSTSGGSYNEQFF

d_gene: NA
v_gene: TRBV4-3
abundance: NA
j_gene: TRBJ1-6
CDR3nt: TGCGCCAGCAGCCAAGATGTCAGGGATAATTCACCCCTCCACTTT
CDR3aa: CASSQDVRDNSPLHF

d_gene: TRBD1
v_gene: TRBV12-3/TRBV12-4
abundance: NA
j_gene: TRBJ1-2
CDR3nt: TGTGCCAGCAGCGACAGGGGCGGGAGCTACACCTTC
CDR3aa: CASSDRGGSYTF

d_gene: TRBD2
v_gene: TRBV7-3
abundance: NA
j_gene: TRBJ2-3
CDR3nt: TGTGCCAGCAGCTTACAAATATGGACTAGCCCCACAGATACGCAGTATTTT
CDR3aa: CASSLQIWTSPTDTQYF

d_gene: NA
v_gene: TRBV15
abundance: NA
j_gene: TRBJ1-1
CDR3nt: TGTGCCACCAGCCTGCTCCCGAGGAACACTGAAGCTTTCTTT
CDR3aa: CATSLLPRNTEAFF

d_gene: TRBD2
v_gene: TRBV15
abundance: NA
j_gene: TRBJ2-4
CDR3nt: TGTGCCACCAGCAGAGAATCCGGGAGGTGGGCCAAAAACATTCAGTACTTC
CDR3aa: CATSRESGRWAKNIQYF

d_gene: TRBD1
v_gene: TRBV5-1
abundance: NA
j_gene: TRBJ2-1
CDR3nt: TGCGCCAGCAGCTTGGCACAGGGGGGCGATGAGCAGTTCTTC
CDR3aa: CASSLAQGGDEQFF

d_gene: TRBD1
v_gene: TRBV4-3
abundance: once
j_gene: TRBJ1-2
CDR3nt: TGCGCCAGCAGCCCTAACGGGGGACAGGGGAACTATGGCTACACCTTC
CDR3aa: CASSPNGGQGNYGYTF

d_gene: TRBD1
v_gene: TRBV9
abundance: many
j_gene: TRBJ1-3
CDR3nt: TGTGCCAGCAGCTCCTCCGGGACAGGGCGTGACTCTGGAAACACCATATATTTT
CDR3aa: CASSSSGTGRDSGNTIYF

d_gene: TRBD2
v_gene: TRBV2
abundance: NA
j_gene: TRBJ2-1
CDR3nt: TGTGCCAGCAGGGACCCGACTAGCGGGGTCTCCTACAATGAGCAGTTCTTC
CDR3aa: CASRDPTSGVSYNEQFF

d_gene: TRBD1
v_gene: TRBV27
abundance: once
j_gene: TRBJ1-6
CDR3nt: TGTGCCAGCAGTCCCAAGACAGGGAGTAATTCACCCCTCCACTTT
CDR3aa: CASSPKTGSNSPLHF

d_gene: NA
v_gene: TRBV27
abundance: once
j_gene: TRBJ1-5
CDR3nt: TGTGCCAGCAGTCGAGGGTCCCGCCAGCCCCAGCATTTT
CDR3aa: CASSRGSRQPQHF

d_gene: NA
v_gene: TRBV6-9
abundance: NA
j_gene: TRBJ2-2
CDR3nt: TGTGCCAGCAGTTTAAGGAAAGGGGAAGGCACCGGGGAGCTGTTTTTT
CDR3aa: CASSLRKGEGTGELFF

d_gene: NA
v_gene: TRBV14
abundance: once
j_gene: TRBJ2-7
CDR3nt: TGTGCCAGCGGCCAAGGACTTCCACAGGGGCAGTACTTC
CDR3aa: CASGQGLPQGQYF

d_gene: TRBD2
v_gene: TRBV5-4
abundance: NA
j_gene: TRBJ2-1
CDR3nt: TGTGCCAGCACCAGAGCGGGGTCAGCCTACAATGAGCAGTTCTTC
CDR3aa: CASTRAGSAYNEQFF

d_gene: TRBD1
v_gene: TRBV7-6
abundance: NA
j_gene: TRBJ1-6
CDR3nt: TGTGCCAGCAGTCCGGGGGCGGTAGGGGGCGGGTCACCCCTCCACTTT
CDR3aa: CASSPGAVGGGSPLHF

d_gene: TRBD1
v_gene: TRBV7-2
abundance: NA
j_gene: TRBJ1-5
CDR3nt: TGTGCCAGCAGCATACAGGGGGCAAGAGGTCAGCCCCAGCATTTT
CDR3aa: CASSIQGARGQPQHF

d_gene: NA
v_gene: TRBV7-6
abundance: once
j_gene: TRBJ1-4
CDR3nt: TGTGCCAGCAGCTTTGGGCCTACAACTAATGAAAAACTGTTTTTT
CDR3aa: CASSFGPTTNEKLFF

d_gene: NA
v_gene: TRBV12-5
abundance: NA
j_gene: TRBJ2-1
CDR3nt: TGTGCTAGTGGTTTGGTGGGGACTGGCGAGCAGTTCTTC
CDR3aa: CASGLVGTGEQFF

d_gene: TRBD2
v_gene: TRBV2
abundance: NA
j_gene: TRBJ2-3
CDR3nt: TGTGCCAGCAGTGAGGGGCTAGCGGGGGTGACTAGCACAGATACGCAGTATTTT
CDR3aa: CASSEGLAGVTSTDTQYF

d_gene: TRBD1
v_gene: TRBV6-2/TRBV6-3
abundance: NA
j_gene: TRBJ1-5
CDR3nt: TGTGCCAGCAGTCTGACAGGGGGCGCGGGTCAGCCCCAGCATTTT
CDR3aa: CASSLTGGAGQPQHF

d_gene: TRBD1
v_gene: TRBV11-3
abundance: NA
j_gene: TRBJ2-1
CDR3nt: TGTGCCAGCAGCTTAGAGGGGACAGCACGCTACAATGAGCAGTTCTTC
CDR3aa: CASSLEGTARYNEQFF